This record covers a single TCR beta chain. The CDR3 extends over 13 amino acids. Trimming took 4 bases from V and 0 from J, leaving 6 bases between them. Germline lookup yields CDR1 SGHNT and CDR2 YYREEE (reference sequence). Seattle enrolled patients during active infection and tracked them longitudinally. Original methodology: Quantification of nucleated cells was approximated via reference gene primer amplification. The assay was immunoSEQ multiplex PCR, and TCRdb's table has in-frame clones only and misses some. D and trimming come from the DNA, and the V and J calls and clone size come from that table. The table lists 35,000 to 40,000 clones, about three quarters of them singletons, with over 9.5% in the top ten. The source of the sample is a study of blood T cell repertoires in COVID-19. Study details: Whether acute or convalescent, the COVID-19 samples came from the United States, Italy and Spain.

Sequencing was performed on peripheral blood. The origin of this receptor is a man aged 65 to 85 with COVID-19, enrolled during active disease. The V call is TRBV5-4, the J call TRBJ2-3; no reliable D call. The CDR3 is CASSPTSTDTQYF. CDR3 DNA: TGTGCCAGCAGCCCGACTAGCACAGATACGCAGTATTTT. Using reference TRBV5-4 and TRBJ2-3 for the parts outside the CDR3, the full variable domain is ETGVTQSPTHLIKTRGQQVTLRCSSQSGHNTVSWYQQALGQGPQFIFQYYREEENGRGNFPPRFSGLQFPNYSSELNVNALELDDSALYLCASSPTSTDTQYFGPGTRLTVL.